The 20 T cell receptor beta chains reported below all come from one sample, sequenced in a study of control samples from healthy donors and cancer patients. Profiled with immunoSEQ multiplex PCR; TCRdb holds only in-frame clones, not every one. The table shows 70,000 to 80,000 clones, with approximately 90% occurring only once. Input material: PBMCs. The source of these receptors is an older woman with head and neck cancer.

This clone has only one observation. This chain links TRBV5-4 with TRBJ2-1, with 9 bases that match TRBD2. The ends lost 2 bases at V and 7 bases at J; junction bases unmatched: 4. Germline lookup yields CDR1 SGHNT and CDR2 YYREEE (reference sequence). The CDR3 runs 14 residues. Written as DNA, the CDR3 is TGTGCCAGCAGCTTCGGCGGGGGGGGAAATGAGCAGTTCTTC. It yields the protein CASSFGGGGNEQFF.

V is TRBV10-3 and J is TRBJ1-5; D uncertain. This CDR3 has 14 residues. With 3 bases removed from V and 4 bases from J, the gap between germline ends came to 10 bases. From germline, CDR1 is ENHRY and CDR2 SYGVKD. The CDR3: CAISDGDNNQPQHF. The CDR3 DNA is TGTGCCATCAGTGATGGAGACAATAATCAGCCCCAGCATTTT.

A single count supports this clone. The chain combines TRBV14 with TRBJ2-3, with a tentative D call TRBD1 (5 bases). Germline loops: CDR1 SGHDN, CDR2 FVKESK. The CDR3 extends over 14 amino acids. V was trimmed by 5 bases and J by 0 bases, leaving 9 bases between them. CDR3 in DNA: TGTGCCAGCAGCGACAGACCTAGCACAGATACGCAGTATTTT. Translating gives CASSDRPSTDTQYF.

The chain combines TRBV29-1 with TRBJ2-7; a possible D gene is TRBD1 (6 bases). This CDR3 contains 15 residues. Germline loops: CDR1 SQVTM, CDR2 ANQGSEA. V lost 4 bases, J lost 2 bases, and 18 bases lay in between. The CDR3 spells CSVGATRTATYEQYF. As DNA, the CDR3 is TGCAGCGTTGGGGCTACGAGGACAGCCACCTACGAGCAGTACTTC.

This sequence joins TRBV29-1 and TRBJ2-7, with D possibly matching TRBD1 (5 bases). CDR3 length: 12 amino acids. Trimming removed 2 bases at V and 2 bases at J, with 7 bases between. Germline loops: CDR1 SQVTM, CDR2 ANQGSEA. CDR3 in DNA: TGCAGCGTTGAAATAGGGGCCTACGAGCAGTACTTC. Translation: CSVEIGAYEQYF.

This clone was found once. This chain links TRBV4-1 with TRBJ2-2; tentative D call: TRBD1 (6 bases). The CDR3 loop spans 16 amino acids. Germline CDR1 is MGHRA and CDR2 is YSYEKL. V shed 4 bases and J shed 7 bases, with 19 bases lying between them. The CDR3 coding sequence is TGCGCCAGCAGCCGTGTAAGGGGGAGCGGAATCGGGGAGCTGTTTTTT. Its translation is CASSRVRGSGIGELFF.

The CDR3 reads CASSAPSGHQETQYF. The CDR3, as DNA: TGTGCCAGCAGCGCCCCCTCTGGCCACCAAGAGACCCAGTACTTC. The chain is built from TRBV5-6 and TRBJ2-5; D is undetermined. V was clipped by 4 bases and J by 0 bases, with 13 bases between them. CDR3 size: 15 residues. Germline values: CDR1 SGHDT, CDR2 YYEEEE. Variable domain in full (rest from reference TRBV5-6 and TRBJ2-5): DAGVTQSPTHLIKTRGQQVTLRCSPKSGHDTVSWYQQALGQGPQFIFQYYEEEERQRGNFPDRFSGHQFPNYSSELNVNALLLGDSALYLCASSAPSGHQETQYFGPGTRLLVL.

This clone was detected once. The chain combines TRBV29-1 with TRBJ2-5; 8 bases align to TRBD1. CDR3 length equals 13 residues. CDR1 is SQVTM, CDR2 ANQGSEA, per germline. V was pared by 6 bases and J by 4 bases, with 7 bases of the junction left unmatched. This CDR3 reads CSVRQGSVETQYF. For the CDR3, the DNA is TGCAGCGTGAGACAGGGGTCCGTAGAGACCCAGTACTTC.

The rearrangement uses TRBV9 and TRBJ1-6, with a possible D match to TRBD1 (6 bases). The CDR3 contains 13 residues. V gave up 2 bases and J gave up 7 bases, with 7 bases separating them. CDR1 SGDLS and CDR2 YYNGEE come from the germline V gene. The CDR3 coding sequence is TGTGCCAGCAGCGTTACAGGGAATTCACCCCTCCACTTT. Translating gives CASSVTGNSPLHF.

This clone appeared a few times. V gene TRBV2 combines with J gene TRBJ2-1, with 12 bases identical to TRBD1. The V gene end was trimmed by 6 bases and the J gene end by 7 bases; junction bases not matched to a gene: 13. The CDR3 runs 17 residues. Looked up from germline, CDR1 is SNHLY and CDR2 is FYNNEI. In nucleotides, the CDR3 is TGTGCCAGCAGCCCGAGGGGTGGGACAGGGGGCCTAAATGAGCAGTTCTTC. This encodes CASSPRGGTGGLNEQFF. The full variable domain, its missing parts supplied by reference TRBV2 and TRBJ2-1, is EPEVTQTPSHQVTQMGQEVILRCVPISNHLYFYWYRQILGQKVEFLVSFYNNEISEKSEIFDDQFSVERPDGSNFTLKIRSTKLEDSAMYFCASSPRGGTGGLNEQFFGPGTRLTVL.

The chain has TRBV9 and TRBJ2-7; 7 bases fit TRBD2. After removal of 0 bases from V and 4 bases from J, the junction contained 7 bases not matched to a gene. Germline V gene sequence: CDR1 SGDLS, CDR2 YYNGEE. The length of the CDR3 is 15 residues. CDR3: CASSVGRESPYEQYF. The DNA for the CDR3 is TGTGCCAGCAGCGTAGGGCGGGAGTCTCCTTACGAGCAGTACTTC.

DNA of the CDR3: TGTGCCAGCAGCTACACGCTCTCGGCGGGAAACACCATATATTTT. Amino acids: CASSYTLSAGNTIYF. The chain links TRBV5-5 to TRBJ1-3, with no clear D. The length of the CDR3 is 15 residues. From germline, CDR1 is SGHKS and CDR2 YYEKEE (reference sequence). Trimming stripped 3 bases from V and 4 bases from J, with 14 bases between. Full variable domain (missing parts from reference TRBV5-5 and TRBJ1-3): DAGVTQSPTHLIKTRGQQVTLRCSPISGHKSVSWYQQVLGQGPQFIFQYYEKEERGRGNFPDRFSARQFPNYSSELNVNALLLGDSALYLCASSYTLSAGNTIYFGEGSWLTVV.

This chain connects TRBV2 to TRBJ2-7; 9 bases are shared with TRBD2. Germline V gene lookup returns CDR1 SNHLY and CDR2 FYNNEI. CDR3 size: 14 residues. The trim removed 8 bases at V and 3 bases at J, leaving 8 bases unmatched. As DNA, the CDR3 is TGTGCCAGCCGGGAAAGCGGGGGGCACTACGAGCAGTACTTC. Encoded protein: CASRESGGHYEQYF.

The V call is TRBV5-4, the J call TRBJ2-7; 8 bases map to TRBD1. The trim removed 4 bases at V and 1 base at J, leaving 10 bases unmatched. The V gene's germline CDR1 is SGHNT and CDR2 YYREEE (reference sequence). The CDR3 has 16 amino acids. The CDR3 protein is CASSLAPTGASYEQYF. The CDR3, as DNA: TGTGCCAGCAGCCTTGCTCCGACAGGGGCGTCCTACGAGCAGTACTTC.

The chain recombines TRBV18 with TRBJ2-1; 9 bases are a match to TRBD1. CDR1 and CDR2 (germline): KGHSH, LQKENI. CDR3 length equals 16 residues. Trimming removed 4 bases from V and 0 bases from J; junction bases left unmatched: 4. CDR3: CASSLQTGGSYNEQFF. CDR3 in DNA: TGTGCCAGCTCACTACAGACAGGGGGCTCCTACAATGAGCAGTTCTTC.

The V call is TRBV5-8, the J call TRBJ1-5; 8 bases are a match to TRBD1. The CDR3 sequence is 16 residues long. V gave up 0 bases and J gave up 1 base; unmatched junction bases: 3. Germline V gives CDR1 SGHTS, CDR2 YDEGEE. This CDR3 is CASSLGTGLSNQPQHF. DNA of the CDR3: TGTGCCAGCAGCTTGGGGACAGGGTTGAGCAATCAGCCCCAGCATTTT.

The chain employs TRBV19 and TRBJ1-5, with a weak D call TRBD1 (6 bases). The germline V gene encodes CDR1 LNHDA and CDR2 SQIVND (reference sequence). The CDR3 extends over 13 amino acids. Trimming removed 4 bases from V and 4 bases from J, with 8 bases in between. This CDR3 reads CASSTQGNQPQHF. CDR3 sequence (DNA): TGTGCCAGTAGTACCCAGGGGAATCAGCCCCAGCATTTT.

This clone was recorded only once. The CDR3 is CASSSSGRPPYEQYF. DNA of the CDR3: TGTGCCAGCAGTTCTAGCGGGAGGCCCCCCTACGAGCAGTACTTC. The gene calls are TRBV6-5 and TRBJ2-7, with TRBD2 matching 11 bases. Germline values: CDR1 MNHEY, CDR2 SVGAGI. The CDR3 extends over 15 amino acids. The junction had 4 bases not matched to a gene; V was cut back by 4 bases and J by 2 bases.

The rearrangement links TRBV20-1 to TRBJ2-5; 7 bases fit TRBD1. Germline CDR1 reads DFQATT; CDR2 reads SNEGSKA (reference sequence). The ends lost 3 bases at V and 2 bases at J; junction bases unmatched: 9. The CDR3 runs to 15 residues. CDR3 sequence: CSASRGGTAQETQYF. The CDR3 DNA reads as TGCAGTGCTAGTCGAGGTGGGACAGCGCAAGAGACCCAGTACTTC.

This CDR3 is CASSYGQVTDTQYF. The CDR3 DNA reads TGTGCCAGCAGTTACGGGCAGGTAACAGATACGCAGTATTTT. V is TRBV6-5 and J is TRBJ2-3; the D is unclear. The germline CDR1 and CDR2 sequences are MNHEY and SVGAGI. CDR3 length: 14 amino acids. Trimming took off 2 bases at V and 3 bases at J, with 9 bases between the two ends.